The 3 T cell receptor beta chains below all came from one sample that was sequenced in a study of blood T cell repertoires in COVID-19. Repertoires were generated with immunoSEQ multiplex PCR, while TCRdb's copy carries only in-frame clones and drops some. The table lists approximately 350,000 clones, 70% to 90% of them singletons. Sequencing input: peripheral blood. The receptor source for this set is a woman aged 55-69 years with COVID-19, enrolled during active disease.

CDR3 coding DNA: TGTGCCAGCCGAAGGTGGCAGCGCACTGAAGCTTTCTTT. Translation: CASRRWQRTEAFF. V and J are TRBV2 and TRBJ1-1; D ambiguous. Looked up from germline, CDR1 is SNHLY and CDR2 is FYNNEI. The V gene lost 8 bases and the J gene lost 4 bases, with 14 bases spanning the gap. This CDR3 region has 13 residues.

This clone has only one observation. The chain is built from TRBV19 and TRBJ2-1; no definite D call. The CDR3 runs to 12 residues. The germline CDR1 and CDR2 sequences are LNHDA and SQIVND (reference sequence). Trimming took off 10 bases at V and 4 bases at J, with 11 bases between the two ends. CDR3 loop: CATLRGYNEQFF. DNA for the CDR3: TGTGCCACCCTAAGAGGATACAATGAGCAGTTCTTC.

A few counts support this clone. The rearrangement joins TRBV5-4 to TRBJ1-1; D might be TRBD1 (6 bases). The CDR3 extends over 14 amino acids. V dropped 1 base and J dropped 2 bases, with 9 bases sitting between them. Germline lookup yields CDR1 SGHNT and CDR2 YYREEE (reference sequence). CDR3 nucleotides: TGTGCCAGCAGCTTGACAGGGATTAACACTGAAGCTTTCTTT. It specifies CASSLTGINTEAFF.